This T cell receptor beta chain originates from a study of T-cell memory formation after mild COVID-19. Study context: TCR clusters were mostly donor specific. Study results and limitations: Detection of some responders pre-infection suggested pre-existing cross-reactive memory T cells participated.

Only a few counts were recorded for this clonotype. Its antigen is unidentified. TCRdb itself ran the 5' RACE reads through MiXCR, one entry per CDR3 protein. The sample lists hundreds of thousands of distinct CDR3 sequences; approximately 15% were seen once. This clonotype originated in an adult woman who had mild COVID-19 (a few samples of this study predate the infection). Cell type and time point are not known. The sample comprised PBMCs or a T cell subset sorted from them (not recorded which).

The chain's CDR3 is CASSFRDRVTNEQFF. The CDR3 region has the DNA TGCGCCAGCAGCTTCCGGGACAGGGTGACCAATGAGCAGTTCTTC. This chain uses TRBV5-1 with TRBJ2-1; 9 bases align to TRBD1. Germline CDR1 SGHRS, CDR2 YFSETQ. The CDR3 is 15 amino acids. Trimming cost V 2 bases and J 6 bases; bases outside gene matches: 6.